This TCR beta chain was sequenced for a study of T cell responses to AZD1222 COVID-19 vaccine. Whole-study findings and limits: Most donors were white British, females outnumbered males, and clonal diversity was possibly underestimated. Along spike, vaccine-associated CD4 TCRs were found throughout, with dominance at 160-218 and 743-854. Nearly half of the spike-specific TCRs reportedly recognize variant regions that carry no mutations.

Assay: immunoSEQ multiplex PCR; the TCRdb copy retains only in-frame clones and omits some. Of 70,000 to 90,000 clones listed, roughly 90% are singletons. This clone has only one observation. Antigen unknown. The specimen was peripheral blood, collected on day 0 of AZD1222 vaccination. The sequence came from an adult in good health.

The CDR3 DNA reads TGTGCCAGCTCACCCGGACAGGAATTCGAGCAGTACTTC. Translated: CASSPGQEFEQYF. The rearrangement links TRBV18 to TRBJ2-7, with 7 bases matching TRBD1. The CDR3 sequence is 13 residues long. Per germline, CDR1 KGHSH and CDR2 LQKENI. The J segment lost 6 bases and the V segment lost 3 bases, leaving 5 bases of the junction unmatched.